This T cell receptor (beta chain) was sequenced during a study of blood T cells in healthy people across ages. A sample-barcoded 5' primer and a J-beta primer mix were used in a second PCR of roughly 7 to 12 cycles. Every molecule of cDNA carried a tag from a template-switch adaptor with 12 random nucleotides. From the 5' RACE reads, TCRdb called clonotypes with MiXCR, one entry per CDR3 protein. The repertoire includes about 1,400,000 distinct CDR3 sequences, around 59% of them detected once, and roughly 6.3% sits in the top ten. Regarding this clonotype: No antigen is known for it.

The CDR3 is made up of 13 amino acids. CDR1 is SQVTM and CDR2 is ANQGSEA in the germline V gene. V dropped 7 bases and J dropped 0 bases, with 11 bases sitting between them. Points from the study as a whole: Roughly linear age-related decline in beta diversity appeared, significant by age around 40. In long-lived donors, naive CD4+ cell counts and diversity exceeded those of aged donors. Donor CMV status was unknown, possibly confounding expanded clonotype changes.

Sequencing used blood. V usage is TRBV29-1 and J usage is TRBJ2-3; D ambiguous. The origin of this receptor is a man aged 18 to 29 in good health. This CDR3 is CSARARSTDTQYF. Written as DNA, the CDR3 is TGCAGCGCAAGGGCGAGAAGCACAGATACGCAGTATTTT.